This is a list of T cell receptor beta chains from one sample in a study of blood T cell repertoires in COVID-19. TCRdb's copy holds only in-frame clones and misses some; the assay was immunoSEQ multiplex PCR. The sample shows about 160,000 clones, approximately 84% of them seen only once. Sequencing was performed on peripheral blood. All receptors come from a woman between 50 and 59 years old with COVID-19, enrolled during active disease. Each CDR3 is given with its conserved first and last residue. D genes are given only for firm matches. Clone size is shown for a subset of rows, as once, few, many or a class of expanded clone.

CDR3aa: CASSPLENTEAFF
CDR3nt: TGTGCCAGCTCACCACTAGAGAACACTGAAGCTTTCTTT
abundance: .
v_gene: TRBV18
d_gene: .
j_gene: TRBJ1-1

CDR3aa: CASSQLGGSSYNEQFF
CDR3nt: TGTGCCAGCAGTCAGTTGGGGGGGAGCTCCTACAATGAGCAGTTCTTC
abundance: .
v_gene: TRBV6-4
d_gene: TRBD2
j_gene: TRBJ2-1

CDR3aa: CASSSEYGASGVRGTQYF
CDR3nt: TGTGCCAGCAGCTCCGAGTATGGCGCTAGCGGGGTAAGAGGTACGCAGTATTTT
abundance: .
v_gene: TRBV5-6
d_gene: TRBD2
j_gene: TRBJ2-3

CDR3aa: CASSGQPSTGELFF
CDR3nt: TGTGCCAGCAGTGGCCAGCCTAGCACCGGGGAGCTGTTTTTT
abundance: .
v_gene: TRBV2
d_gene: .
j_gene: TRBJ2-2

CDR3aa: CASSLGDRGSFQETQYF
CDR3nt: TGTGCCAGCAGCTTGGGGGACAGGGGTTCTTTCCAAGAGACCCAGTACTTC
abundance: .
v_gene: TRBV5-5
d_gene: TRBD1
j_gene: TRBJ2-5

CDR3aa: CASSPEDRDNYGYTF
CDR3nt: TGTGCCAGCAGCCCCGAGGACAGGGACAACTATGGCTACACCTTC
abundance: .
v_gene: TRBV5-4
d_gene: TRBD1
j_gene: TRBJ1-2

CDR3aa: CASSLARISESTDTQYF
CDR3nt: TGTGCCAGCAGCTTAGCGCGTATATCGGAGAGCACAGATACGCAGTATTTT
abundance: .
v_gene: TRBV7-2
d_gene: .
j_gene: TRBJ2-3

CDR3aa: CASSMSRTDTQYF
CDR3nt: TGTGCCAGTAGTATGAGCCGCACAGATACGCAGTATTTT
abundance: .
v_gene: TRBV19
d_gene: .
j_gene: TRBJ2-3

CDR3aa: CASSGRGLGNTIYF
CDR3nt: TGTGCCAGCAGTGGCAGGGGGCTTGGAAACACCATATATTTT
abundance: .
v_gene: TRBV28
d_gene: TRBD1
j_gene: TRBJ1-3

CDR3aa: CASSFGRGTEAFF
CDR3nt: TGTGCCAGCAGCTTTGGGAGGGGAACTGAAGCTTTCTTT
abundance: .
v_gene: TRBV7-3
d_gene: .
j_gene: TRBJ1-1

CDR3aa: CASSETGDRNQPQHF
CDR3nt: TGTGCCAGCAGCGAGACAGGGGACCGAAATCAGCCCCAGCATTTT
abundance: .
v_gene: TRBV21-1
d_gene: .
j_gene: TRBJ1-5

CDR3aa: CASSFNRAWVLTYEQYF
CDR3nt: TGTGCCAGCAGTTTTAACAGGGCATGGGTCCTGACCTACGAGCAGTACTTC
abundance: .
v_gene: TRBV28
d_gene: .
j_gene: TRBJ2-7

CDR3aa: CASNDRGHGYTF
CDR3nt: TGTGCCAGCAACGACAGGGGACATGGCTACACCTTC
abundance: .
v_gene: TRBV6-5
d_gene: TRBD1
j_gene: TRBJ1-2

CDR3aa: CASRRQGLSGNTIYF
CDR3nt: TGTGCCAGCAGAAGACAGGGATTGTCTGGAAACACCATATATTTT
abundance: few
v_gene: TRBV6-5
d_gene: TRBD1
j_gene: TRBJ1-3

CDR3aa: CAWKLAGGNGADTQYF
CDR3nt: TGTGCCTGGAAATTAGCGGGGGGGAATGGGGCAGATACGCAGTATTTT
abundance: .
v_gene: TRBV30
d_gene: TRBD2
j_gene: TRBJ2-3

CDR3aa: CASSLATGGTGHAPRNSPLHF
CDR3nt: TGTGCCAGCAGCTTAGCGACGGGAGGAACAGGTCATGCCCCTAGAAATTCACCCCTCCACTTT
abundance: .
v_gene: TRBV7-2
d_gene: .
j_gene: TRBJ1-6

CDR3aa: CASGSGYSTDTQYF
CDR3nt: TGTGCCAGTGGGAGCGGTTATAGCACAGATACGCAGTATTTT
abundance: .
v_gene: TRBV6-5
d_gene: .
j_gene: TRBJ2-3

CDR3aa: CASSQVALAGGNEQFF
CDR3nt: TGTGCCAGCAGCCAAGTTGCACTAGCGGGGGGTAATGAGCAGTTCTTC
abundance: .
v_gene: TRBV3-1/TRBV3-2
d_gene: TRBD2
j_gene: TRBJ2-1

CDR3aa: CASSSDRFYGYTF
CDR3nt: TGTGCCAGCAGTTCGGACAGATTCTATGGCTACACCTTC
abundance: .
v_gene: TRBV12-3/TRBV12-4
d_gene: .
j_gene: TRBJ1-2

CDR3aa: CASSLGTEYEQYF
CDR3nt: TGTGCCAGCAGCTTAGGGACAGAGTACGAGCAGTACTTC
abundance: once
v_gene: TRBV7-9
d_gene: .
j_gene: TRBJ2-7

CDR3aa: CASRPDSLSYNEQFF
CDR3nt: TGTGCCAGCAGACCGGACAGTCTTTCCTACAATGAGCAGTTCTTC
abundance: .
v_gene: TRBV7-2
d_gene: .
j_gene: TRBJ2-1

CDR3aa: CASSIRPPSGTVSYEQYF
CDR3nt: TGTGCCAGCAGCATCCGTCCCCCGTCCGGGACAGTAAGCTACGAGCAGTACTTC
abundance: .
v_gene: TRBV11-2
d_gene: TRBD1
j_gene: TRBJ2-7

CDR3aa: CASSPQGDTEAFF
CDR3nt: TGTGCCAGCTCACCACAGGGGGATACTGAAGCTTTCTTT
abundance: .
v_gene: TRBV18
d_gene: .
j_gene: TRBJ1-1

CDR3aa: CASSVGRGGLTDTQYF
CDR3nt: TGTGCCAGCAGCGTAGGGCGGGGGGGCCTAACAGATACGCAGTATTTT
abundance: .
v_gene: TRBV9
d_gene: TRBD2
j_gene: TRBJ2-3

CDR3aa: CAWATIQGNNEKLFF
CDR3nt: TGTGCCTGGGCAACCATACAGGGGAATAATGAAAAACTGTTTTTT
abundance: .
v_gene: TRBV30
d_gene: TRBD1
j_gene: TRBJ1-4

CDR3aa: CASSFGTGPTEAFF
CDR3nt: TGCGCCAGCAGCTTCGGGACAGGTCCTACTGAAGCTTTCTTT
abundance: .
v_gene: TRBV5-1
d_gene: TRBD1
j_gene: TRBJ1-1

CDR3aa: CASSQGRLDTQYF
CDR3nt: TGTGCCAGCAGCCAAGGCAGGTTGGATACGCAGTATTTT
abundance: few
v_gene: TRBV3-1/TRBV3-2
d_gene: .
j_gene: TRBJ2-3

CDR3aa: CASSLEARARETQYF
CDR3nt: TGCGCCAGCAGCTTGGAAGCCAGGGCGAGGGAGACCCAGTACTTC
abundance: .
v_gene: TRBV5-1
d_gene: .
j_gene: TRBJ2-5

CDR3aa: CASRQGMNNQPQHF
CDR3nt: TGTGCCAGTAGACAGGGGATGAACAATCAGCCCCAGCATTTT
abundance: .
v_gene: TRBV6-5
d_gene: TRBD1
j_gene: TRBJ1-5

CDR3aa: CASSAMTGVEKLFF
CDR3nt: TGCGCCAGCAGCGCGATGACAGGGGTCGAAAAACTGTTTTTT
abundance: .
v_gene: TRBV5-1
d_gene: TRBD1
j_gene: TRBJ1-4

CDR3aa: CASSLGPGTGEAFF
CDR3nt: TGTGCCAGCAGCTTAGGCCCTGGAACAGGTGAAGCTTTCTTT
abundance: .
v_gene: TRBV7-2
d_gene: .
j_gene: TRBJ1-1

CDR3aa: CASSSGQGNTEAFF
CDR3nt: TGTGCCAGCAGCTCCGGTCAGGGGAACACTGAAGCTTTCTTT
abundance: .
v_gene: TRBV11-2
d_gene: .
j_gene: TRBJ1-1

CDR3aa: CASSLGQFYEQYF
CDR3nt: TGTGCCAGCAGTTTAGGCCAATTCTACGAGCAGTACTTC
abundance: .
v_gene: TRBV28
d_gene: .
j_gene: TRBJ2-7

CDR3aa: CASSLLAGGSNEQFF
CDR3nt: TGCGCCAGCAGCTTACTAGCGGGGGGGAGTAATGAGCAGTTCTTC
abundance: few
v_gene: TRBV5-1
d_gene: TRBD2
j_gene: TRBJ2-1

CDR3aa: CASSLFTGGYNSPLHF
CDR3nt: TGTGCCAGCAGCTTGTTTACAGGGGGCTATAATTCACCCCTCCACTTT
abundance: .
v_gene: TRBV5-6
d_gene: TRBD1
j_gene: TRBJ1-6

CDR3aa: CASSIQGEETQYF
CDR3nt: TGCGCCAGCAGCATACAGGGAGAAGAGACCCAGTACTTC
abundance: .
v_gene: TRBV5-1
d_gene: .
j_gene: TRBJ2-5

CDR3aa: CASSPVSNEQFF
CDR3nt: TGTGCCAGCAGCCCTGTTTCCAATGAGCAGTTCTTC
abundance: .
v_gene: TRBV9
d_gene: .
j_gene: TRBJ2-1

CDR3aa: CASSTSPGDGYTF
CDR3nt: TGTGCCAGCAGCACCTCCCCAGGGGATGGCTACACCTTC
abundance: .
v_gene: TRBV11-2
d_gene: .
j_gene: TRBJ1-2

CDR3aa: CASSLSSGNTIYF
CDR3nt: TGTGCCAGCAGCCTTAGCTCTGGAAACACCATATATTTT
abundance: once
v_gene: TRBV3-1/TRBV3-2
d_gene: .
j_gene: TRBJ1-3

CDR3aa: CAGWAGSNYGYTF
CDR3nt: TGTGCCGGATGGGCAGGGTCTAACTATGGCTACACCTTC
abundance: .
v_gene: TRBV30
d_gene: .
j_gene: TRBJ1-2

CDR3aa: CASSTQVNSNQPQHF
CDR3nt: TGTGCCAGTAGCACACAGGTTAATAGCAATCAGCCCCAGCATTTT
abundance: .
v_gene: TRBV19
d_gene: .
j_gene: TRBJ1-5

CDR3aa: CASSPSEVYGANVLTF
CDR3nt: TGTGCCAGCTCACCATCTGAGGTGTACGGGGCCAACGTCCTGACTTTC
abundance: .
v_gene: TRBV18
d_gene: .
j_gene: TRBJ2-6

CDR3aa: CASFLGGAGELFF
CDR3nt: TGTGCCAGCTTCCTTGGGGGGGCCGGGGAGCTGTTTTTT
abundance: .
v_gene: TRBV12-3/TRBV12-4
d_gene: TRBD2
j_gene: TRBJ2-2

CDR3aa: CATSDDRGGHEQFF
CDR3nt: TGTGCCACCAGTGATGACAGGGGGGGACATGAGCAGTTCTTC
abundance: .
v_gene: TRBV24-1
d_gene: TRBD1
j_gene: TRBJ2-1

CDR3aa: CASSLDRYEQYF
CDR3nt: TGCGCCAGCAGCTTGGATCGGTACGAGCAGTACTTC
abundance: once
v_gene: TRBV5-1
d_gene: .
j_gene: TRBJ2-7

CDR3aa: CAISERRLAGVTGELFF
CDR3nt: TGTGCCATCAGTGAGCGGCGGCTAGCGGGAGTCACCGGGGAGCTGTTTTTT
abundance: .
v_gene: TRBV10-3
d_gene: TRBD2
j_gene: TRBJ2-2

CDR3aa: CASSTDRAVQPQHF
CDR3nt: TGTGCCAGCAGCACCGACAGGGCGGTTCAGCCCCAGCATTTT
abundance: .
v_gene: TRBV6-5
d_gene: TRBD1
j_gene: TRBJ1-5

CDR3aa: CASSPQGGGNVYEQYF
CDR3nt: TGTGCCAGCAGCCCCCAAGGCGGGGGGAACGTCTACGAGCAGTACTTC
abundance: .
v_gene: TRBV6-6
d_gene: TRBD2
j_gene: TRBJ2-7

CDR3aa: CATSQAGGLAKNIQYF
CDR3nt: TGTGCCACCAGCCAAGCGGGGGGATTAGCCAAAAACATTCAGTACTTC
abundance: few
v_gene: TRBV15
d_gene: TRBD2
j_gene: TRBJ2-4

CDR3aa: CASSLGQTNYGYTF
CDR3nt: TGTGCCAGCAGCCTAGGACAGACTAACTATGGCTACACCTTC
abundance: .
v_gene: TRBV6-5
d_gene: .
j_gene: TRBJ1-2

CDR3aa: CASSSPSGGNNEQFF
CDR3nt: TGTGCCAGCAGTTCCCCGAGCGGGGGGAACAATGAGCAGTTCTTC
abundance: .
v_gene: TRBV27
d_gene: TRBD2
j_gene: TRBJ2-1

CDR3aa: CASSSTGQPNYGYTF
CDR3nt: TGTGCCAGCAGCTCAACGGGACAGCCTAACTATGGCTACACCTTC
abundance: .
v_gene: TRBV3-1/TRBV3-2
d_gene: TRBD1
j_gene: TRBJ1-2

CDR3aa: CASSEGATDTQYF
CDR3nt: TGTGCCAGCAGTGAAGGAGCGACAGATACGCAGTATTTT
abundance: few
v_gene: TRBV2
d_gene: .
j_gene: TRBJ2-3

CDR3aa: CASSPTGVPEAFF
CDR3nt: TGTGCCAGCAGTCCGACAGGGGTACCTGAAGCTTTCTTT
abundance: .
v_gene: TRBV28
d_gene: TRBD1
j_gene: TRBJ1-1

CDR3aa: CASIRGGAGRVNTEAFF
CDR3nt: TGTGCCAGCATTCGGGGGGGGGCAGGGAGGGTTAACACTGAAGCTTTCTTT
abundance: .
v_gene: TRBV6-6
d_gene: .
j_gene: TRBJ1-1

CDR3aa: CASSYDRGNEQFF
CDR3nt: TGTGCCAGCTCATACGACAGGGGAAATGAGCAGTTCTTC
abundance: .
v_gene: TRBV18
d_gene: TRBD1
j_gene: TRBJ2-1

CDR3aa: CASSRLGQGDEQYF
CDR3nt: TGTGCCAGCAGCCGACTAGGACAGGGTGACGAGCAGTACTTC
abundance: .
v_gene: TRBV3-1/TRBV3-2
d_gene: TRBD1
j_gene: TRBJ2-7

CDR3aa: CASSIVSGIGNQPQHF
CDR3nt: TGTGCCAGTAGTATAGTCTCAGGGATTGGCAATCAGCCCCAGCATTTT
abundance: .
v_gene: TRBV19
d_gene: .
j_gene: TRBJ1-5

CDR3aa: CSAKPGSSGNTIYF
CDR3nt: TGCAGCGCCAAACCCGGGAGCTCTGGAAACACCATATATTTT
abundance: .
v_gene: TRBV29-1
d_gene: .
j_gene: TRBJ1-3